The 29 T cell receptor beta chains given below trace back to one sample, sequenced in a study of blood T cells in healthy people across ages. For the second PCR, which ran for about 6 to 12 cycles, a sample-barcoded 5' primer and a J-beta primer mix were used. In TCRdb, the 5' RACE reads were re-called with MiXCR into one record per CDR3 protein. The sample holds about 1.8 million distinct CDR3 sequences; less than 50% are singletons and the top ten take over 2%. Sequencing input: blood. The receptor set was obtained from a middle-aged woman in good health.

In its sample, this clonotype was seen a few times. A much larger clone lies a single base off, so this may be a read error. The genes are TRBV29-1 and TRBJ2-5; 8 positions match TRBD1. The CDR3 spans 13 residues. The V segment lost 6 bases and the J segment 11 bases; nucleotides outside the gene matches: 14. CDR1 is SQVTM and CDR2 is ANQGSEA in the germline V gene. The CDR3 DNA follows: TGCAGCGTCCACCGGACAGGGAGTAATGAGCAGTACTTC. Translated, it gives CSVHRTGSNEQYF. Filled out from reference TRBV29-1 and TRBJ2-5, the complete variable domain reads SAVISQKPSRDICQRGTSLTIQCQVDSQVTMMFWYRQQPGQSLTLIATANQGSEATYESGFVIDKFPISRPNLTFSTLTVSNMSPEDSSIYLCSVHRTGSNEQYFGPGTRLLVL.

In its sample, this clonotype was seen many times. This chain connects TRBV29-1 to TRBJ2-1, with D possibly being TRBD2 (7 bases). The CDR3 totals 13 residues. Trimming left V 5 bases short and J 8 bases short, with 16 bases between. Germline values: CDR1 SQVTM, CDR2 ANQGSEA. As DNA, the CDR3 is TGCAGCGTTCGGACCGGGGGGCCCTATGAGCAGTTCTTC. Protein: CSVRTGGPYEQFF.

Here the CDR3 reads CASSPGSVGGLNEQFF. DNA for the CDR3: TGTGCCAGCAGCCCGGGGTCGGTGGGGGGGCTCAATGAGCAGTTCTTC. The rearrangement joins TRBV6-2 or TRBV6-3 to TRBJ2-1, with D perhaps matching TRBD2 (7 bases). Trimming stripped 6 bases from V and 6 bases from J, with 21 bases between. Germline loops: CDR1 MNHEY, CDR2 SVGEGT. This CDR3 has 16 amino acids.

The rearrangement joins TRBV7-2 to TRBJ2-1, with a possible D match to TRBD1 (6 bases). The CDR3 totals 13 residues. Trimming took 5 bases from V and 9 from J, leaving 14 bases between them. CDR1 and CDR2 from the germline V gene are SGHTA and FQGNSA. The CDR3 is CASSPTRQVEQFF. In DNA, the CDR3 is TGTGCCAGCAGCCCCACAAGACAGGTTGAGCAGTTCTTC.

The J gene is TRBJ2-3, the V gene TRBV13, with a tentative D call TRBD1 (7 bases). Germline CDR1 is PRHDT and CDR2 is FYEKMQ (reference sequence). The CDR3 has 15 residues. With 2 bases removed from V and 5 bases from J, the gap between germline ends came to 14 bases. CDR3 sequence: CASSLMEGAEDTQYF. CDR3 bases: TGTGCCAGCAGCTTAATGGAGGGGGCGGAAGATACGCAGTATTTT.

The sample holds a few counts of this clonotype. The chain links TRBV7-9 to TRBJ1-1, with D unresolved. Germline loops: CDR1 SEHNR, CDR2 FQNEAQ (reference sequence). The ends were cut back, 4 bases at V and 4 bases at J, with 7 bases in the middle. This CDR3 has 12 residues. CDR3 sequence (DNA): TGTGCCAGCAGCTCGGTATCCACTGAAGCTTTCTTT. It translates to CASSSVSTEAFF.

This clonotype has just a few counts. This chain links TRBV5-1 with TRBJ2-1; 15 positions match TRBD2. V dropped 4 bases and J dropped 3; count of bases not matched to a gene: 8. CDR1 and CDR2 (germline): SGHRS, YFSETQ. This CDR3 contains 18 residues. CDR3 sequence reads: CASSLGLAGGLIYNEQFF. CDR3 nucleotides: TGCGCCAGCAGCCTTGGACTAGCGGGGGGGCTAATCTACAATGAGCAGTTCTTC.

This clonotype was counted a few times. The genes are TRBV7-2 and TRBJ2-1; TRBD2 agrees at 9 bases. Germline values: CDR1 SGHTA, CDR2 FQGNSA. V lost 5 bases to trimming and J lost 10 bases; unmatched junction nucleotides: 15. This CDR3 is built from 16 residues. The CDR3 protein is CASSPEGASGEAEQFF. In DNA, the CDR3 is TGTGCCAGCAGCCCGGAAGGGGCTAGCGGGGAAGCAGAGCAGTTCTTC.

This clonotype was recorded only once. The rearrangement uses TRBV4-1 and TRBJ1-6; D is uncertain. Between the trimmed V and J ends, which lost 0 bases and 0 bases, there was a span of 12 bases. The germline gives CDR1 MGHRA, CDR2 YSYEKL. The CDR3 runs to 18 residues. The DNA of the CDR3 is TGCGCCAGCAGCCAAGATCTAAAGGGAAGCTCCTATAATTCACCCCTCCACTTT. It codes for CASSQDLKGSSYNSPLHF.

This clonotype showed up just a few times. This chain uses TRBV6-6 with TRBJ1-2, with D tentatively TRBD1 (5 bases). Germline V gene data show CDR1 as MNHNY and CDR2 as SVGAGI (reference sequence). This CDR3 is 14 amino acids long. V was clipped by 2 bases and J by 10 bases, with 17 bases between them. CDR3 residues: CASSYPRGPGDYTF. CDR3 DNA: TGTGCCAGCAGTTACCCCCGGGGCCCAGGCGACTACACCTTC.

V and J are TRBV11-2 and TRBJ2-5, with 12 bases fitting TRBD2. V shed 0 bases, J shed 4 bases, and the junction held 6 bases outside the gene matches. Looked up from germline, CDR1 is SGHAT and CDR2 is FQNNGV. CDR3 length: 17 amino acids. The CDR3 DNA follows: TGTGCCAGCAGCTTAGAAGCTAGCGGGGGGGCGTTAGAGACCCAGTACTTC. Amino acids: CASSLEASGGALETQYF.

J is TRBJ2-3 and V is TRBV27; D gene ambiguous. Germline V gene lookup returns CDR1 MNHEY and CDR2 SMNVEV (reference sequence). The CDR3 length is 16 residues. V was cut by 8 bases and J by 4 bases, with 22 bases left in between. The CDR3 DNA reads TGTGCCAGCGCGCTCAATTTGCCTCAGATAGCAGATACGCAGTATTTT. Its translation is CASALNLPQIADTQYF.

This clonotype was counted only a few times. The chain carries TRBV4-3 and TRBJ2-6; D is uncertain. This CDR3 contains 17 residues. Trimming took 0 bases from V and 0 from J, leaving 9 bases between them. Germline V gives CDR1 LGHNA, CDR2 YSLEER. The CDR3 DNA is TGCGCCAGCAGCCAAGATCTTAGGCTCTCTGGGGCCAACGTCCTGACTTTC. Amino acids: CASSQDLRLSGANVLTF.

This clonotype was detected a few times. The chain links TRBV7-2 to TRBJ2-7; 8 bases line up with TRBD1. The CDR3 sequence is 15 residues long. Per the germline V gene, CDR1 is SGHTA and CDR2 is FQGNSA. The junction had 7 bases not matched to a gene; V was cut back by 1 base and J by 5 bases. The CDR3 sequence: CASSLGLTGAHEQYF. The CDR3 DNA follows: TGTGCCAGCAGCTTAGGTTTGACAGGGGCCCACGAGCAGTACTTC.

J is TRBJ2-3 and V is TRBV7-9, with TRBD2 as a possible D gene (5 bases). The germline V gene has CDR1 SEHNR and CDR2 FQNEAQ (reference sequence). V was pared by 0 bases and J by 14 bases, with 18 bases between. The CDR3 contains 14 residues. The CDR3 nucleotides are TGTGCCAGCAGCTTAGCGGACGACGGACTGATGAGGTATTTT. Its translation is CASSLADDGLMRYF.

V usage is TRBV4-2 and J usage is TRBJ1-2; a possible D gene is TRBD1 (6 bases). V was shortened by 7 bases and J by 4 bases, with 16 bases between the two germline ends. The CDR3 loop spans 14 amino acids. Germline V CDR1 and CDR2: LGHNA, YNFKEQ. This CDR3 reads CASNNGGQGYGYTF. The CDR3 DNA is TGTGCCAGCAACAACGGGGGGCAGGGCTATGGCTACACCTTC.

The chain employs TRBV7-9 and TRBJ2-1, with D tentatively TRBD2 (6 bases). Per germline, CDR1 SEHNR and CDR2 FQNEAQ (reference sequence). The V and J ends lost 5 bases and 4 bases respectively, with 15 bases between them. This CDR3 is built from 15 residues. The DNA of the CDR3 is TGTGCCAGCAGCACCGGGACTGGTTGGTACAATGAGCAGTTCTTC. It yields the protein CASSTGTGWYNEQFF.

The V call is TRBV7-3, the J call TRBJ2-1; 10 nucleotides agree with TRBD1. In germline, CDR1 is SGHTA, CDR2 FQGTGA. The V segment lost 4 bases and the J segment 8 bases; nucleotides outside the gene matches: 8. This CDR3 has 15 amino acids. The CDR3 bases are TGTGCCAGCAGCTCGACCGGGACAGGGGCCGATGAGCAGTTCTTC. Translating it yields CASSSTGTGADEQFF.

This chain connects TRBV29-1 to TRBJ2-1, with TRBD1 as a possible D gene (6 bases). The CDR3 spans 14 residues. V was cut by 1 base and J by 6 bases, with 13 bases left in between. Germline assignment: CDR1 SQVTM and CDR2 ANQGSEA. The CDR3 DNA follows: TGCAGCGTTGAAGCAGGGGCTATAGGCAATGAGCAGTTCTTC. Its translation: CSVEAGAIGNEQFF.

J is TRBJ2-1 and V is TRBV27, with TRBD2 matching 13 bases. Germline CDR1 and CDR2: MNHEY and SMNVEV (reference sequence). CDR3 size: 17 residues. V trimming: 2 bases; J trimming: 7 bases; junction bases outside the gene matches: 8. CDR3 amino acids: CASSLKPLAGGPNEQFF. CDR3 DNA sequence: TGTGCCAGCAGTTTAAAGCCACTAGCGGGGGGGCCAAATGAGCAGTTCTTC.

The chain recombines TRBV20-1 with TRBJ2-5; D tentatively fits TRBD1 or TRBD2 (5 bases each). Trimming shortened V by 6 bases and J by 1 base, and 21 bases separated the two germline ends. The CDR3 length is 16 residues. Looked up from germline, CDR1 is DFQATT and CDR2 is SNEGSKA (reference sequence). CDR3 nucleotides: TGCAGTGCGAGGAGGTCCCTGGGGCTACTCCAAGAGACCCAGTACTTC. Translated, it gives CSARRSLGLLQETQYF.

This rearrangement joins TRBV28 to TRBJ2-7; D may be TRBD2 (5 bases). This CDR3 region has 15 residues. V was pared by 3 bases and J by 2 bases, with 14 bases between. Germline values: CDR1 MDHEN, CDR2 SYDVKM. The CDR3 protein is CASSFSGSPTYEQYF. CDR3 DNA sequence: TGTGCCAGCAGTTTTTCGGGATCCCCGACCTACGAGCAGTACTTC.

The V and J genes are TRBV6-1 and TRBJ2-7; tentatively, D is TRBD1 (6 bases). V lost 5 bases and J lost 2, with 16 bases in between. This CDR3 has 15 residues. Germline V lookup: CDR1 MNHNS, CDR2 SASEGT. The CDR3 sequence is CASSSRRGPTYEQYF. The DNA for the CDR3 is TGTGCCAGCAGTTCGCGCAGGGGTCCAACCTACGAGCAGTACTTC.

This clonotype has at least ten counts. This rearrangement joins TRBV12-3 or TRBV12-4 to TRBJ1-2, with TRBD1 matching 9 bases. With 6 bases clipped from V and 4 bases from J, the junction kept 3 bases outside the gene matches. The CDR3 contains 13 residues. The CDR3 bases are TGTGCCAGCAGCTTACAGGGGGCCTATGGCTACACCTTC. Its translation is CASSLQGAYGYTF.

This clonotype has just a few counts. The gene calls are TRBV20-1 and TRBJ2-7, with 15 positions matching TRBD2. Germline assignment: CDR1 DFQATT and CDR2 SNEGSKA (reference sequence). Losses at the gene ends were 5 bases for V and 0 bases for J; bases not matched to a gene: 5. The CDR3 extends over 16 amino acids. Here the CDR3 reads CSASGTSGGTSYEQYF. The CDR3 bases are TGCAGTGCTTCCGGGACTAGCGGGGGGACCTCCTACGAGCAGTACTTC.

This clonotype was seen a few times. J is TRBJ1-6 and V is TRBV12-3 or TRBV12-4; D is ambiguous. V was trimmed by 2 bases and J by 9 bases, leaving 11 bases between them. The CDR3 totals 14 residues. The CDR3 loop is CASSLRGNSSPLHF. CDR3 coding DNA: TGTGCCAGCAGTTTAAGAGGGAATAGTTCACCCCTCCACTTT.

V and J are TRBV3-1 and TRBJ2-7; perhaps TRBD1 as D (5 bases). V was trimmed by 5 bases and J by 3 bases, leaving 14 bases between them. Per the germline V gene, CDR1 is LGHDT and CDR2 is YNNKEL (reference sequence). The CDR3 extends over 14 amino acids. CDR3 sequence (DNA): TGTGCCAGCAGCAAACGACTCCAGGGCTACGAGCAGTACTTC. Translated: CASSKRLQGYEQYF.

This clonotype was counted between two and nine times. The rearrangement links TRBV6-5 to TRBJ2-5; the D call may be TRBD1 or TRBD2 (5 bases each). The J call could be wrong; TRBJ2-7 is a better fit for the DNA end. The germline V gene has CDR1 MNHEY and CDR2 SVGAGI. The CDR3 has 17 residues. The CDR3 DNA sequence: TGTGCCAGCAGTTACAGAGGGGTGGGCAGAGATCCGGGCGAGCAGTACTTC. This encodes CASSYRGVGRDPGEQYF.

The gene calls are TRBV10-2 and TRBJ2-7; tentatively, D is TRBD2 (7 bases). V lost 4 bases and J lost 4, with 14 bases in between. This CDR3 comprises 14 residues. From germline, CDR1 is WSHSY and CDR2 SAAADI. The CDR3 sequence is CASSAARGLYEQYF. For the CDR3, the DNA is TGCGCCAGCAGTGCCGCGCGGGGGCTTTACGAGCAGTACTTC.